The clone carrying this TCR beta chain was recorded a few times. The antigen is unknown. These data belong to a study of metastatic and nonmetastatic thyroid tumors. Study-wide context: Repertoire data that came from the blood and tumor or nodule tissue of malignant and benign thyroid patients were compared.

Methods used by the authors: The authors used CDR3 differences across clinicopathological groups to build a distant-metastasis classifier for papillary thyroid cancer. Using MiXCR, TCRdb re-called clones from the PCR reads. V and J calls and clone size were set by TCRdb, not the authors. The data hold about 21,000 clones, with about 27% observed a single time. Regarding the study as a whole: Significantly greater TCR beta diversity was reportedly found in malignant thyroid tumors than in benign nodules (in blood and tumor).

This CDR3 contains 12 residues. V was clipped by 5 bases and J by 6 bases, with 10 bases between them. Not a single patient had been given any form of treatment at any point before undergoing thyroid surgery. This chain links TRBV12-3 or TRBV12-4 with TRBJ1-2; possibly TRBD1 for D (6 bases). The specimen was tumor tissue. This receptor was identified in a female donor with papillary thyroid cancer or a benign thyroid nodule (not recorded which). Some clones in this sample may be carry-over from other donors' samples. CDR3 protein: CASSPGTNGYTF. The CDR3 DNA reads as TGTGCCAGCAGTCCCGGGACAAATGGCTACACCTTC.